Below, 26 T cell receptor beta chains from the same sample are listed, as sequenced in a study of cytomegalovirus exposure and HLA in healthy donors. PCR amplification relied on 60 Vbeta primers (plus 13 Jbeta primers). Clones were read by immunoSEQ multiplex PCR, and TCRdb kept only the in-frame ones, dropping some. The repertoire has under 200,000 clones, roughly 80% of them found once; the top ten carry 1% to 1.5%. Sequencing input: PBMCs. These receptors originate from a man between 50 and 59 years old in good health and CMV-seropositive.

The rearrangement uses TRBV5-1 and TRBJ2-1; 16 bases agree with TRBD2. The junction had 9 bases not matched to a gene; V was cut back by 0 bases and J by 12 bases. The length of the CDR3 is 17 residues. From germline, CDR1 is SGHRS and CDR2 YFSETQ. CDR3 region: CASSLDTGTSGGVGQFF. In DNA, the CDR3 is TGCGCCAGCAGCTTGGACACCGGGACTAGCGGGGGGGTGGGGCAGTTCTTC.

This clone showed up just a few times. This chain links TRBV28 with TRBJ2-1, with TRBD2 matching over 7 bases. The V gene's germline CDR1 is MDHEN and CDR2 SYDVKM. The CDR3 covers 16 residues. The J segment lost 7 bases and the V segment lost 5 bases, leaving 14 bases of the junction unmatched. DNA of the CDR3: TGTGCCAGCAGTCCTCCACTAGCGCAAGGGAGGAATGAGCAGTTCTTC. Translation: CASSPPLAQGRNEQFF.

This rearrangement joins TRBV28 to TRBJ1-2, with D possibly being TRBD1 (6 bases). V lost 6 bases, J lost 7 bases, and 12 bases lay in between. Germline CDR1 MDHEN, CDR2 SYDVKM. The CDR3 loop spans 12 amino acids. In DNA, the CDR3 is TGTGCCAGCAGGGAGGGGGGGGTTGGCTACACCTTC. Translated: CASREGGVGYTF.

The J gene is TRBJ2-1, the V gene TRBV18; D might be TRBD1 (7 bases). From germline, CDR1 is KGHSH and CDR2 LQKENI. Trimming removed 6 bases from V and 6 bases from J, with 18 bases in between. This CDR3 is built from 15 residues. The CDR3 region has the DNA TGTGCCAGCTCCCGACAGGGAGGAGGGCCCAATGAGCAGTTCTTC. This sequence encodes CASSRQGGGPNEQFF. Filled out from reference TRBV18 and TRBJ2-1, the complete variable domain reads NAGVMQNPRHLVRRRGQEARLRCSPMKGHSHVYWYRQLPEEGLKFMVYLQKENIIDESGMPKERFSAEFPKEGPSILRIQQVVRGDSAAYFCASSRQGGGPNEQFFGPGTRLTVL.

This clone was detected a few times. V and J are TRBV6-1 and TRBJ1-1, with D unclear. From germline, CDR1 is MNHNS and CDR2 SASEGT. The V and J ends lost 7 bases and 0 bases respectively, with 6 bases between them. The CDR3 length is 12 residues. The CDR3 reads CASMAMNTEAFF. The DNA for the CDR3 is TGTGCCAGCATGGCCATGAACACTGAAGCTTTCTTT.

The chain employs TRBV9 and TRBJ1-4; TRBD1 is a possible D gene (5 bases). Germline V gene sequence: CDR1 SGDLS, CDR2 YYNGEE. This CDR3 spans 13 amino acids. V was shortened by 1 base and J by 15 bases, with 16 bases between the two germline ends. CDR3 loop: CASSVRVEGTVFF. The DNA for the CDR3 is TGTGCCAGCAGCGTAAGGGTGGAGGGGACTGTGTTTTTT.

The chain joins TRBV7-8 to TRBJ1-1; possible D gene TRBD1, 5 bases. Germline CDR1 reads SGHVS; CDR2 reads FQNEAQ. The CDR3 has 14 residues. V lost 1 base and J lost 4, with 10 bases in between. CDR3: CASSLVAGPTEAFF. The CDR3 coding sequence is TGTGCCAGCAGCTTAGTTGCAGGGCCCACTGAAGCTTTCTTT. The full variable domain, completed using reference TRBV7-8 and TRBJ1-1, is GAGVSQSPRYKVAKRGQDVALRCDPISGHVSLFWYQQALGQGPEFLTYFQNEAQLDKSGLPSDRFFAERPEGSVSTLKIQRTQQEDSAVYLCASSLVAGPTEAFFGQGTRLTVV.

The table lists this clone with a few counts. The J gene is TRBJ2-3, the V gene TRBV6-6; 8 bases are a match to TRBD2. Germline CDR1 MNHNY, CDR2 SVGAGI (reference sequence). The CDR3 contains 16 residues. Trimming took 2 bases from V and 4 from J; bases not matched to a gene: 8. CDR3: CASSYAGGLLPDTQYF. The CDR3 DNA is TGTGCCAGCAGTTACGCGGGGGGACTTCTCCCAGATACGCAGTATTTT.

The chain carries TRBV4-1 and TRBJ2-3; 12 bases fit TRBD2. J gave up 4 bases and V 0 bases, and 5 bases lay outside the gene matches. Germline V lookup: CDR1 MGHRA, CDR2 YSYEKL. This CDR3 spans 17 amino acids. The CDR3 nucleotides read TGCGCCAGCAGCCAAGAGAGACTAGCGGGGGTGGCAGATACGCAGTATTTT. Translation gives CASSQERLAGVADTQYF.

The chain links TRBV6-5 to TRBJ1-1; D uncertain. CDR3 length: 13 residues. The V and J ends lost 5 bases and 5 bases respectively, with 12 bases between them. In germline, CDR1 is MNHEY, CDR2 SVGAGI. CDR3 region: CASSISSGTEAFF. CDR3 in DNA: TGTGCCAGCAGTATATCCTCGGGTACTGAAGCTTTCTTT.

J is TRBJ1-4 and V is TRBV28; D might be TRBD1 (5 bases). V lost 3 bases and J 7 bases, leaving 6 bases between the germline ends. CDR1 is MDHEN, CDR2 SYDVKM, per germline. The CDR3 is 12 residues long. Here the CDR3 DNA reads TGTGCCAGCAGTTTGGGGCTTGAAAAACTGTTTTTT. This sequence encodes CASSLGLEKLFF.

This chain joins TRBV5-6 and TRBJ2-7; D gene uncertain. The germline gives CDR1 SGHDT, CDR2 YYEEEE. V was shortened by 3 bases and J by 2 bases, with 12 bases between the two germline ends. The CDR3 contains 14 residues. CDR3 coding DNA: TGTGCCAGCAGCTGGGTAAACGGAGCCTACGAGCAGTACTTC. This translates into CASSWVNGAYEQYF.

With respect to this clone: One junction end disagrees with the germline gene, perhaps due to a read error. The J gene is TRBJ2-1, the V gene TRBV6-5; the match to TRBD1 covers 7 bases. The CDR3 has 12 amino acids. The germline V gene encodes CDR1 MNHEY and CDR2 SVGAGI. The CDR3 loop reads CASSNSGGSFFF. In DNA, the CDR3 is TGTGCCAGCAGTAACTCAGGGGGTAGCTTCTTCTTC.

The V gene is TRBV5-1, the J gene TRBJ2-3; D is possibly TRBD2 (6 bases). Trimming pared 4 bases from V and 4 bases from J, leaving 13 bases between. CDR3 length equals 14 residues. Germline CDR1 is SGHRS and CDR2 is YFSETQ. This CDR3 reads CASSGSGRPDTQYF. The CDR3 DNA reads as TGCGCCAGCAGCGGGAGTGGGAGGCCAGATACGCAGTATTTT.

This clone was counted a few times. This sequence joins TRBV30 and TRBJ2-2, with 7 bases lining up with TRBD1. Trimming at V came to 0 bases and at J to 7 bases, leaving 5 bases not matched to a gene. Germline V CDR1 and CDR2: GTSNPN, SVGIG (reference sequence). The CDR3 has 14 amino acids. The CDR3 is CAWSVTGADGELFF. The CDR3 DNA follows: TGTGCCTGGAGTGTTACAGGGGCGGACGGGGAGCTGTTTTTT.

The CDR3 reads CASSRGRYYSNQPQHF. The CDR3 DNA sequence: TGTGCCAGTAGTAGGGGCAGGTACTATAGCAATCAGCCCCAGCATTTT. The rearrangement joins TRBV19 to TRBJ1-5; D may be TRBD1 (5 bases). Germline CDR1 and CDR2: LNHDA and SQIVND (reference sequence). V shed 4 bases and J shed 0 bases, with 13 bases lying between them. This CDR3 has 16 amino acids.

The V gene is TRBV4-1, the J gene TRBJ1-2; 7 bases line up with TRBD1. The CDR3 extends over 14 amino acids. Germline values: CDR1 MGHRA, CDR2 YSYEKL. The J segment lost 3 bases and the V segment lost 3 bases, leaving 4 bases of the junction unmatched. CDR3 sequence reads: CASSQETGDYGYTF. As DNA, the CDR3 is TGCGCCAGCAGCCAGGAAACAGGGGACTATGGCTACACCTTC.

A few counts support this clone. This chain links TRBV7-9 with TRBJ1-2, with 8 positions matching TRBD1. CDR1 and CDR2 from the germline V gene are SEHNR and FQNEAQ (reference sequence). Germline trimming cut 1 base from V and 7 bases from J; bases unmatched to any gene: 5. The CDR3 is 14 amino acids. CDR3 sequence: CASSLEIGTGGYTF. CDR3 DNA: TGTGCCAGCAGCTTAGAGATAGGGACAGGTGGCTACACCTTC.

This clone occurred once. The chain uses TRBV28 and TRBJ1-2; 12 bases fit TRBD1. Per germline, CDR1 MDHEN and CDR2 SYDVKM. V shed 5 bases and J 5 bases; nucleotides not matched to a gene: 12. The CDR3 length is 17 residues. The CDR3 DNA sequence: TGTGCCAGCAGTATTCGGGACAGGGGGCCTCCGTATTATGGCTACACCTTC. Protein product: CASSIRDRGPPYYGYTF.

The CDR3 protein is CASSLGPPGPDTQYF. CDR3 coding DNA: TGTGCCAGCAGCTTGGGACCCCCGGGTCCAGATACGCAGTATTTT. V and J are TRBV5-8 and TRBJ2-3; D is ambiguous. V dropped 0 bases and J dropped 4 bases, with 12 bases sitting between them. This CDR3 spans 15 amino acids. Germline V gene data show CDR1 as SGHTS and CDR2 as YDEGEE.

This rearrangement joins TRBV6-1 to TRBJ1-1, with D possibly matching TRBD1 (6 bases). CDR3 length equals 13 residues. Deletions cut 7 bases from V and 1 base from J, with 10 bases between. CDR1 and CDR2 (germline): MNHNS, SASEGT. DNA for the CDR3: TGTGCCAGCACCTGGACAGAGAACACTGAAGCTTTCTTT. Protein product: CASTWTENTEAFF.

The chain links TRBV11-2 to TRBJ2-7; TRBD2 might be the D (5 bases). Germline-derived CDR1 and CDR2 are SGHAT and FQNNGV. CDR3 length: 13 residues. The V and J ends lost 6 bases and 2 bases respectively, with 11 bases between them. The CDR3 loop is CASSSTSPYEQYF. CDR3 coding DNA: TGTGCCAGCAGTTCTACTAGTCCCTACGAGCAGTACTTC.

A word on this clone: An end of the junction differs from the germline gene, which may be a read error. The chain couples TRBV11-3 to TRBJ2-3; 8 nucleotides match TRBD1. This CDR3 comprises 12 residues. Germline V gives CDR1 SGHNT, CDR2 YENEEA. CDR3 residues: CASSLVGQEQYF. As DNA, the CDR3 is TGTGCCAGCAGTTTAGTGGGACAGGAGCAGTATTTT.

The rearrangement uses TRBV21-1 and TRBJ1-5. TRBV21-1 is designated a pseudogene. This CDR3 is 16 amino acids long. This CDR3 reads CASSKLGTSEVQPQHF. The DNA of the CDR3 is TGTGCCAGCAGCAAACTGGGAACTTCGGAGGTACAGCCCCAGCATTTT.

V gene TRBV6-1 combines with J gene TRBJ2-5; 10 positions agree with TRBD1. This CDR3 has 16 residues. The V segment lost 2 bases and the J segment 4 bases; nucleotides outside the gene matches: 7. Germline lookup yields CDR1 MNHNS and CDR2 SASEGT. The CDR3 loop reads CASSERDRGVGETQYF. In DNA form, the CDR3 reads TGTGCCAGCAGTGAAAGGGACAGGGGAGTCGGAGAGACCCAGTACTTC.

The J gene is TRBJ1-1, the V gene TRBV11-1; no definite D call. Trimming took 5 bases from V and 0 from J, leaving 7 bases between them. This CDR3 comprises 13 residues. Germline V lookup: CDR1 SGHAT, CDR2 FQDESV (reference sequence). The CDR3 coding sequence is TGTGCCAGCAGCCCCCAGTTGAACACTGAAGCTTTCTTT. Its protein product is CASSPQLNTEAFF.